This TCR beta chain was captured by sequencing in a study of T-cell memory formation after mild COVID-19. Background on the study: TCR clusters were largely donor specific.

Study outcomes and limitations: Clones that contracted from day 15 to 85 were balanced CD4/CD8, while later expanders leaned CD4+. Cross-reactive memory apparently joined, as some responding clones appeared in pre-infection memory.

This CDR3 is 16 amino acids long. The V end was cut by 0 bases, the J end by 6 bases, with 14 bases between. Looked up from germline, CDR1 is LGHNA and CDR2 is YSLEER. 5'RACE with constant-segment primers built TCRalpha and TCRbeta cDNA libraries with UMIs. A single record per CDR3 protein comes from TCRdb applying MiXCR to the 5' RACE reads. The table includes about 400,000 distinct CDR3 sequences, less than 25% detected once. This clonotype has more than one count but fewer than ten. The antigen remains unidentified. The origin of this receptor is an adult woman who had mild COVID-19 (a few samples of this study predate the infection). Cell type and time point are not known. Input material: PBMCs or a T cell subset sorted from them (not recorded which). The chain employs TRBV4-3 and TRBJ2-2, with D tentatively TRBD2 (6 bases). Here the CDR3 DNA reads TGCGCCAGCAGCCAAGAACCTAGCGTTAGGCCCGGGGAGCTGTTTTTT. Translating it yields CASSQEPSVRPGELFF.